The present T cell receptor beta chain was sequenced within a study of blood T cell repertoires in COVID-19. Overall study context: Researchers got acute and convalescent COVID-19 samples from the United States, Italy and Spain. T cells, B-cell-depleted T cells, or PBMCs supplied cDNA or gDNA.

Germline CDR1 and CDR2: LGHNT and FRNRAP. This CDR3 spans 14 amino acids. V lost 7 bases to trimming and J lost 3 bases; unmatched junction nucleotides: 9. Per the original methods: The assay estimated nucleated cells by amplifying reference gene primers. Sequenced by immunoSEQ multiplex PCR; TCRdb stores in-frame clones only, minus some. V, J and clone size are taken as reported in that table, and D and trimming were inferred from the DNA itself. The sample shows over 300,000 clones, approximately 85% of them seen only once. The receptor comes from a human donor in a cohort sampled during active COVID-19. Sequences were obtained from peripheral blood. The genes are TRBV12-5 and TRBJ2-7; 7 bases are a match to TRBD1. The CDR3 coding sequence is TGTGCTAGTGTTTTACGGGACAGTTTCTACGAGCAGTACTTC. Translating gives CASVLRDSFYEQYF.